The sequence of this TCR beta chain was determined in a study of blood T cell repertoires in COVID-19 (dated by TCRdb to 2019 to 2021). Regarding the complete study: Samples covering the acute and convalescent phases of COVID-19 were provided by collaborators in the United States, Italy and Spain. Sample metadata almost always included a de-identified subject ID, COVID-19 status, age in years and sex. The material from the prospective study consisted of cDNA or gDNA derived from T cells, B-cell-depleted T cells, or PBMCs. The repertoires were made available in a free public database intended to serve as a resource for research on the immune response to SARS-CoV-2. The dataset comprised deeply sampled blood TCRbeta repertoires from subjects exposed to, actively infected with, or recovered from COVID-19. Where HLA class I and class II types were available, the types were taken from metadata supplied by the sample provider, not from assay-based typing. Samples were obtained from the ongoing ImmuneRACE study (first 160 participants) and from 1,254 subjects provided by 6 global collaborators. What the research found in general, with its limitations: Clinical and demographic metadata were provided uncurated, with the amount varying by source and participant.

A remark on this clone: Its antigen is not yet known. The sample holds no much larger clone one base away, and base qualities are not on file.

The immunoSEQ Assay, a bias-controlled multiplex PCR, was used to amplify TCRbeta CDR3 regions from genomic DNA. Under the source paper's analysis protocol: The number of nucleated cells in each sample was estimated from the amplification of reference gene primers within the assay. Sequence reads were collapsed and filtered to measure the absolute abundance of every unique TCRbeta CDR3 rearrangement. For each sample, productive Simpson clonality was calculated by taking the square root of Simpson's diversity index across productive rearrangements. Here the immuneACCESS table is served through TCRdb, limited to in-frame sequences with V and J called. Missing clones are a known gap in these copies; in checked studies unresolved V genes cover under half, and the rest lacks a known reason. The V and J calls and clone size were taken over from that table, and D and trimming were inferred from the DNA. Here the sample has fewer than 200,000 clones; about 80% occur a single time. In total, the top ten clones hold roughly 2% of the sample.

Collaborating institutions collected whole blood in K2EDTA tubes following their own protocols. For TCRbeta analysis, collaborators shipped samples in one of three forms: frozen whole blood, isolated PBMCs, or DNA extracted from either of those sample types. Sequenced: peripheral blood. The receptor comes from a woman older than 75 with acute or convalescent COVID-19.

The CDR3 protein: CASSSGLAGGSDTQYF. The DNA sequence reads TGTGCCAGCAGCTCGGGACTAGCGGGGGGATCAGATACGCAGTATTTT. The chain is encoded by TRBV11-3 joined to TRBJ2-3; 15 central nucleotides agree with TRBD2. For CDR1 and CDR2, the germline V gene lists SGHNT and YENEEA. From its cysteine to its phenylalanine, the CDR3 spans 16 amino acids. Of all the DNA, just the CDR3 is kept, 48 bases in frame from base 1. V trim: 4 bases; J trim: 4 bases; unmatched bases: 3.